This TCR beta chain was recorded in a study of cytomegalovirus exposure and HLA in healthy donors. Comments on this clone: As yet, its antigen is unknown.

General study results and limits: An analysis that came later showed most CMV-associated TCR beta chains appearing HLA-restricted. CMV serostatus stood as the only immune exposure information on hand. As was reported, the HLA-A and HLA-B alleles of most subjects were accurately predicted from TCR beta sequences. There were over 150 TCR beta chains listed as cytomegalovirus-associated.

The CDR3 covers 14 residues. The V end was cut by 4 bases, the J end by 3 bases, with 13 bases between. Looked up from germline, CDR1 is SGHRS and CDR2 is YFSETQ. Both 60 Vbeta primers and 13 Jbeta primers went into the PCR. The assay was immunoSEQ multiplex PCR, and TCRdb's table has in-frame clones only and misses some. The sample lists some 210,000 clones; 77% were seen once. V and J are TRBV5-1 and TRBJ1-2, with D maybe TRBD1 (6 bases). The sequenced material came from PBMCs. The clonotype originates from a woman aged 25 to 39 in good health and CMV-seropositive. The CDR3 loop is CASSPPDSHYGYTF. Written as DNA, the CDR3 is TGCGCCAGCAGCCCGCCGGACAGCCACTATGGCTACACCTTC.